A single sample gave rise to the 19 T cell receptor beta chains below, sequenced in a study of T-cell memory formation after mild COVID-19. TCRdb processed the 5' RACE reads anew with MiXCR; each CDR3 protein has one entry. This table has under 700,000 distinct CDR3 sequences, just over 20% appearing once. Sequences were obtained from PBMCs or a T cell subset sorted from them (not recorded which). Receptors originate from an adult woman who had mild COVID-19 (a few samples of this study predate the infection). Cell type and time point are not known.

In this sample, this clonotype turned up a few times. The CDR3 protein is CATSDRTSGVYEQYF. CDR3 sequence (DNA): TGTGCCACCAGTGATCGGACTAGCGGGGTTTACGAGCAGTACTTC. The chain uses TRBV24-1 and TRBJ2-7, with 12 positions matching TRBD2. The germline gives CDR1 KGHDR, CDR2 SFDVKD. Trimming cost V 3 bases and J 4 bases; bases outside gene matches: 3. The CDR3 has 15 residues.

This clonotype was seen a handful of times. The chain couples TRBV7-6 to TRBJ1-1, with D possibly TRBD1 on 6 matching bases. This CDR3 is built from 15 residues. The germline V and J ends were trimmed by 6 bases and 1 base, with 15 bases remaining between them. The germline V gene encodes CDR1 SGHVS and CDR2 FNYEAQ. This CDR3 is CASRPKQGRNTEAFF. The CDR3 DNA reads TGTGCCAGCAGGCCTAAACAGGGTAGGAACACTGAAGCTTTCTTT.

The chain couples TRBV9 to TRBJ1-3; D unclear. V was cut by 3 bases and J by 2 bases, with 15 bases left in between. CDR1 and CDR2 from the germline V gene are SGDLS and YYNGEE. The CDR3 runs to 16 residues. CDR3 region: CASSGSPDFPGNTIYF. The CDR3 region has the DNA TGTGCCAGCAGCGGAAGCCCCGACTTTCCTGGAAACACCATATATTTT.

There are a few counts of this clonotype. The genes are TRBV24-1 and TRBJ2-1; TRBD1 matches at 9 bases. After removal of 3 bases from V and 4 bases from J, the junction contained 6 bases not matched to a gene. This CDR3 spans 16 amino acids. Germline V CDR1 and CDR2: KGHDR, SFDVKD. This CDR3 is CATSDRDRAVYNEQFF. The CDR3 DNA sequence: TGTGCCACCAGTGATCGGGACAGGGCTGTATACAATGAGCAGTTCTTC.

The chain recombines TRBV29-1 with TRBJ1-1; 7 bases map to TRBD1. The CDR3 loop spans 13 amino acids. The germline V gene encodes CDR1 SQVTM and CDR2 ANQGSEA. Unmatched junction bases numbered 11, after V lost 6 bases and J lost 7 bases. In nucleotides, the CDR3 is TGCAGCGTGGTCACAGGGGCCGCGATTGAAGCTTTCTTT. This encodes CSVVTGAAIEAFF.

The chain has TRBV20-1 and TRBJ2-1, with D perhaps TRBD2 (6 bases). CDR1 and CDR2 (germline): DFQATT, SNEGSKA (reference sequence). The V end was cut by 4 bases, the J end by 8 bases, with 18 bases between. This CDR3 contains 14 residues. The CDR3 DNA reads as TGCAGTGCTAACCCCTCGGTGGCTAGCGATGAGCAGTTCTTC. Its translation is CSANPSVASDEQFF.

The chain carries TRBV12-3 or TRBV12-4 and TRBJ2-4, with D perhaps matching TRBD2 (5 bases). The CDR3 runs to 11 residues. Deletions cut 9 bases from V and 14 bases from J, with 17 bases between. The CDR3 spells CASGLGAVKYF. CDR3 sequence (DNA): TGTGCCAGTGGGCTTGGAGCGGTGAAGTACTTC.

This clonotype was recorded at least ten times. This chain links TRBV9 with TRBJ2-2; no clear D. V gave up 4 bases and J gave up 2 bases, with 3 bases separating them. CDR3 size: 12 residues. The germline gives CDR1 SGDLS, CDR2 YYNGEE. The CDR3 sequence: CASSTNTGELFF. In DNA form, the CDR3 reads TGTGCCAGCAGCACCAACACCGGGGAGCTGTTTTTT.

Turning to this clonotype: A junction end diverges from the germline sequence, so it may reflect a read error. The V call is TRBV7-7, the J call TRBJ2-7; D possibly corresponds to TRBD2 (5 bases). The CDR3 is 15 residues long. Germline assignment: CDR1 SSHAT and CDR2 FNYEAQ (reference sequence). CDR3 nucleotides: TGTGCTAGCAGCTTAGCGCCGGACCCGGCCTACGAGCAGTACTTC. Encoded protein: CASSLAPDPAYEQYF. The full variable domain, with the rest looked up from reference TRBV7-7 and TRBJ2-7, is GAGVSQSPRYKVTKRGQDVTLRCDPISSHATLYWYQQALGQGPEFLTYFNYEAQPDKSGLPSDRFSAERPEGSISTLTIQRTEQRDSAMYRCASSLAPDPAYEQYFGPGTRLTVT.

The chain couples TRBV12-3 or TRBV12-4 to TRBJ2-3; 10 positions match TRBD2. With 5 bases clipped from V and 5 bases from J, the junction kept 13 bases outside the gene matches. The CDR3 loop spans 17 amino acids. CDR3 bases: TGTGCCAGCAGTCTCAACCTACTAGCGGGGCGGGTAGATACGCAGTATTTT. It codes for CASSLNLLAGRVDTQYF.

This clonotype was observed a few times. V and J are TRBV4-2 and TRBJ2-5; TRBD2 might be the D (5 bases). V was pared by 0 bases and J by 7 bases, with 15 bases between. Per germline, CDR1 LGHNA and CDR2 YNFKEQ. This CDR3 has 15 amino acids. CDR3 protein: CASSQDRASEGTQYF. In nucleotides, the CDR3 is TGTGCCAGCAGCCAAGATCGGGCCTCAGAGGGGACCCAGTACTTC.

This clonotype was seen at least ten times. The rearrangement joins TRBV5-1 to TRBJ2-2; 7 positions agree with TRBD1. Germline CDR1 reads SGHRS; CDR2 reads YFSETQ. The junction had 4 bases not matched to a gene; V was cut back by 0 bases and J by 5 bases. CDR3 length equals 15 residues. CDR3 nucleotide sequence: TGCGCCAGCAGCTTGGGACAGGGTGTGACCGGGGAGCTGTTTTTT. As protein: CASSLGQGVTGELFF. Supplemented by reference TRBV5-1 and TRBJ2-2, the full variable domain reads KAGVTQTPRYLIKTRGQQVTLSCSPISGHRSVSWYQQTPGQGLQFLFEYFSETQRNKGNFPGRFSGRQFSNSRSEMNVSTLELGDSALYLCASSLGQGVTGELFFGEGSRLTVL.

The chain is built from TRBV7-2 and TRBJ2-3; 9 bases line up with TRBD2. The trim removed 5 bases at V and 3 bases at J, leaving 9 bases unmatched. This CDR3 region has 16 residues. Germline V lookup: CDR1 SGHTA, CDR2 FQGNSA. The CDR3 loop reads CASSTGTAGGTDTQYF. CDR3 nucleotide sequence: TGTGCCAGCAGCACGGGGACTGCGGGAGGGACAGATACGCAGTATTTT.

In its sample, this clonotype was seen a few times. The CDR3 DNA sequence: TGCGCCAGCAGCCCGGGAAAGACAGATACGCAGTATTTT. Translation gives CASSPGKTDTQYF. This chain joins TRBV5-1 and TRBJ2-3; possible D gene TRBD2, 5 bases. The V gene lost 4 bases and the J gene lost 3 bases, with 9 bases spanning the gap. Germline loops: CDR1 SGHRS, CDR2 YFSETQ. CDR3 length: 13 amino acids.

V is TRBV5-6 and J is TRBJ2-1; D perhaps matches TRBD2 (5 bases). Trimming removed 0 bases at V and 9 bases at J, with 10 bases between. This CDR3 spans 13 amino acids. Germline CDR1 reads SGHDT; CDR2 reads YYEEEE. CDR3 sequence: CASSLGQTTEQFF. In DNA form, the CDR3 reads TGTGCCAGCAGCTTGGGGCAGACTACTGAGCAGTTCTTC.

The chain couples TRBV12-3 or TRBV12-4 to TRBJ2-7; the D gene is possibly TRBD1 (6 bases). This CDR3 contains 12 residues. V lost 6 bases and J 5 bases, leaving 11 bases between the germline ends. CDR3 nucleotides: TGTGCCAGCAGCAGGGGAAACCACGAGCAGTACTTC. This encodes CASSRGNHEQYF.

The genes are TRBV7-8 and TRBJ2-1; D unresolved. CDR1 and CDR2 from the germline V gene are SGHVS and FQNEAQ. V was cut by 4 bases and J by 6 bases, with 7 bases left in between. This CDR3 has 12 residues. The CDR3 protein is CASSSLLNEQFF. CDR3 coding DNA: TGTGCCAGCAGCTCCCTTCTCAATGAGCAGTTCTTC.

The genes are TRBV7-2 and TRBJ1-2; D is unclear. Germline lookup yields CDR1 SGHTA and CDR2 FQGNSA. The CDR3 runs 13 residues. Trimming took off 5 bases at V and 8 bases at J, with 15 bases between the two ends. CDR3 DNA sequence: TGTGCCAGCAGCCCAGGACCGGGAGGCGGCTACACCTTC. It codes for CASSPGPGGGYTF.

The chain combines TRBV3-1 with TRBJ2-1; D gene unclear. Trimming took 4 bases from V and 9 from J, leaving 10 bases between them. The CDR3 has 12 residues. Per the germline V gene, CDR1 is LGHDT and CDR2 is YNNKEL (reference sequence). The CDR3 loop reads CASSRKPTEQFF. CDR3 DNA sequence: TGTGCCAGCAGCCGAAAACCCACTGAGCAGTTCTTC.